Below are 30 T cell receptor beta chains sequenced from a single sample in a study of PD-L1 blockade in urothelial cancer (dated by TCRdb to between 2016 and 2019). The intended sense of this specimen's time point label: pretreatment peripheral blood. Libraries were constructed by the immunoSEQ multiplex PCR assay. TCRdb's version of the immuneACCESS table is confined to in-frame rearrangements and falls short of the full clone set. An unresolved V gene accounts for under half of the shortfall where checked; the remainder is of unknown origin. This sample comprises around 63,000 clones, roughly 76% of them detected only once. The ten largest clones capture under 7.5% of the sample. The sample here was PBMCs, taken around atezolizumab (anti-PD-L1) treatment. The receptors stem from a man in his 70s with urothelial cancer.

Written as DNA, the CDR3 is TGCGCCAGCAGCCAAACTCTAGAAGTTGGCTATGGCTACACCTTC. It translates to CASSQTLEVGYGYTF. The V and J genes are TRBV4-3 and TRBJ1-2; D not certain. The V gene's germline CDR1 is LGHNA and CDR2 YSLEER. V dropped 2 bases and J dropped 4 bases, with 14 bases sitting between them. The CDR3 consists of 15 residues.

This chain links TRBV19 with TRBJ1-5; a weak D match, TRBD1 (5 bases). Trimming took off 5 bases at V and 2 bases at J, with 13 bases between the two ends. The CDR3 extends over 15 amino acids. Germline V CDR1 and CDR2: LNHDA, SQIVND (reference sequence). CDR3 sequence: CASSRWAQGNQPQHF. CDR3 in DNA: TGTGCCAGTAGTCGTTGGGCACAGGGCAATCAGCCCCAGCATTTT.

The chain joins TRBV2 to TRBJ1-4, with 8 bases matching TRBD1. The CDR3 loop spans 14 amino acids. Germline CDR1 and CDR2: SNHLY and FYNNEI. Trimming took 8 bases from V and 5 from J; bases not matched to a gene: 7. This CDR3 reads CASEKDRGNEKLFF. The CDR3 region has the DNA TGTGCCAGCGAAAAAGACAGGGGAAATGAAAAACTGTTTTTT.

This chain uses TRBV7-2 with TRBJ1-6; TRBD1 agrees at 8 bases. The CDR3 contains 17 residues. The germline V gene has CDR1 SGHTA and CDR2 FQGNSA. V shed 5 bases and J 1 base; nucleotides not matched to a gene: 7. The chain's CDR3 is CASSDGQGRSYNSPLHF. DNA of the CDR3: TGTGCCAGCAGCGACGGACAGGGAAGGTCCTATAATTCACCCCTCCACTTT.

This chain connects TRBV9 to TRBJ1-4; the D is unclear. CDR1 and CDR2 from the germline V gene are SGDLS and YYNGEE. CDR3 length equals 14 residues. V shed 0 bases and J shed 8 bases, with 11 bases lying between them. CDR3: CASSVAQAEEKLFF. CDR3 DNA: TGTGCCAGCAGCGTAGCCCAGGCTGAGGAAAAACTGTTTTTT.

The chain is built from TRBV4-2 and TRBJ1-1; 9 bases fit TRBD1. V was clipped by 2 bases and J by 5 bases; unmatched bases: 9. The CDR3 is made up of 16 amino acids. Germline values: CDR1 LGHNA, CDR2 YNFKEQ. The CDR3 spells CASSQQIGTGLTEAFF. CDR3 bases: TGTGCCAGCAGCCAACAGATTGGGACAGGGTTGACTGAAGCTTTCTTT.

The gene calls are TRBV19 and TRBJ2-7; 7 nucleotides line up with TRBD1. With V trimmed by 5 bases and J by 3 bases, 7 bases remained unmatched. CDR3 length: 14 amino acids. Germline V gives CDR1 LNHDA, CDR2 SQIVND (reference sequence). Here the CDR3 DNA reads TGTGCCAGTAGTCGCCGGGACAGACACTACGAGCAGTACTTC. Residues: CASSRRDRHYEQYF.

The rearrangement joins TRBV9 to TRBJ2-3; 11 bases are shared with TRBD1. The V and J ends lost 1 base and 4 bases, in that order; junction bases with no gene match: 11. Germline V gene lookup returns CDR1 SGDLS and CDR2 YYNGEE. The CDR3 loop spans 18 amino acids. The CDR3 region has the DNA TGTGCCAGCAGCGTAAAAGGGGGACAGGGGGTGCCCCCAGATACGCAGTATTTT. It specifies CASSVKGGQGVPPDTQYF.

DNA for the CDR3: TGTGCCAGCAGTGCCGGCACAGGGGACAATCAGCCCCAGCATTTT. Its protein is CASSAGTGDNQPQHF. J is TRBJ1-5 and V is TRBV6-1; 7 bases are shared with TRBD1. With 4 bases clipped from V and 3 bases from J, the junction kept 6 bases outside the gene matches. The CDR3 runs to 15 residues. Germline loops: CDR1 MNHNS, CDR2 SASEGT.

This clone was found a few times. The V call is TRBV6-6, the J call TRBJ2-7; D is perhaps TRBD2 (5 bases). The CDR3 has 14 residues. Trimming took off 5 bases at V and 3 bases at J, with 14 bases between the two ends. Germline CDR1 is MNHNY and CDR2 is SVGAGI (reference sequence). This CDR3 is CASSHDGEVYEQYF. In DNA form, the CDR3 reads TGTGCCAGCAGTCACGACGGGGAAGTCTACGAGCAGTACTTC.

V is TRBV5-4 and J is TRBJ2-5, with 8 bases aligning to TRBD1. CDR3 length equals 14 residues. J lost 5 bases, V lost 4 bases, and 7 bases had no gene match. Looked up from germline, CDR1 is SGHNT and CDR2 is YYREEE (reference sequence). The CDR3 region is CASSADRASETQYF. CDR3 DNA sequence: TGTGCCAGCAGCGCGGACAGGGCGTCCGAGACCCAGTACTTC.

The chain links TRBV2 to TRBJ1-5; 9 bases align to TRBD1. Looked up from germline, CDR1 is SNHLY and CDR2 is FYNNEI. The CDR3 is 13 amino acids. The junction had 6 bases not matched to a gene; V was cut back by 11 bases and J by 4 bases. CDR3 residues: CAASGTGNQPQHF. CDR3 coding DNA: TGTGCCGCCTCCGGGACAGGGAATCAGCCCCAGCATTTT.

The chain joins TRBV5-1 to TRBJ1-2; D is undetermined. The ends were cut back, 5 bases at V and 3 bases at J, with 8 bases in the middle. The CDR3 is 12 residues long. The germline gives CDR1 SGHRS, CDR2 YFSETQ. CDR3 residues: CASSPGDYGYTF. In nucleotides, the CDR3 is TGCGCCAGCAGTCCAGGCGACTATGGCTACACCTTC.

The chain combines TRBV18 with TRBJ2-1; perhaps TRBD1 as D (7 bases). The CDR3 has 15 residues. Germline V lookup: CDR1 KGHSH, CDR2 LQKENI. Trimming pared 6 bases from V and 2 bases from J, leaving 14 bases between. The CDR3 loop reads CASSSGGSPYNEQFF. In DNA form, the CDR3 reads TGTGCCAGCTCTTCAGGGGGGAGCCCCTACAATGAGCAGTTCTTC.

The gene calls are TRBV5-1 and TRBJ2-7; 8 nucleotides align to TRBD1. The J segment lost 6 bases and the V segment lost 4 bases, leaving 3 bases of the junction unmatched. Germline CDR1 is SGHRS and CDR2 is YFSETQ. The CDR3 length is 12 residues. The CDR3 loop reads CASSPGQGEQYF. The DNA of the CDR3 is TGCGCCAGCAGCCCTGGACAGGGCGAGCAGTACTTC.

For the CDR3, the DNA is TGCGCCAGCAGCCCGACAGGGGGCAGGGATACGCAGTATTTT. Protein sequence: CASSPTGGRDTQYF. This rearrangement joins TRBV5-1 to TRBJ2-3; 10 nucleotides align to TRBD1. The CDR3 runs to 14 residues. Trimming removed 4 bases from V and 6 bases from J; junction bases left unmatched: 5. Germline assignment: CDR1 SGHRS and CDR2 YFSETQ.

The chain recombines TRBV7-2 with TRBJ2-5; D gene uncertain. Germline V CDR1 and CDR2: SGHTA, FQGNSA. Trimming pared 2 bases from V and 1 base from J, leaving 8 bases between. The CDR3 spans 14 residues. CDR3 nucleotide sequence: TGTGCCAGCAGCTTAAGCGCGATCCAAGAGACCCAGTACTTC. It specifies CASSLSAIQETQYF. Full variable domain (rest looked up from reference TRBV7-2 and TRBJ2-5): GAGVSQSPSNKVTEKGKDVELRCDPISGHTALYWYRQSLGQGLEFLIYFQGNSAPDKSGLPSDRFSAERTGGSVSTLTIQRTQQEDSAVYLCASSLSAIQETQYFGPGTRLLVL.

The rearrangement links TRBV5-1 to TRBJ2-7, with 10 bases aligning to TRBD1. The CDR3 spans 17 residues. Trimming took 4 bases from V and 0 from J; bases not matched to a gene: 10. The germline V gene has CDR1 SGHRS and CDR2 YFSETQ. The CDR3 region is CASSRLAGTGDSYEQYF. As DNA, the CDR3 is TGCGCCAGCAGCAGACTGGCCGGGACAGGGGACTCCTACGAGCAGTACTTC.

This rearrangement joins TRBV5-6 to TRBJ1-5; 7 bases line up with TRBD1. Germline V lookup: CDR1 SGHDT, CDR2 YYEEEE. V dropped 0 bases and J dropped 3; count of bases not matched to a gene: 3. This CDR3 is built from 15 residues. The CDR3 protein is CASSLGGQFNQPQHF. In DNA, the CDR3 is TGTGCCAGCAGCTTGGGGGGACAGTTCAATCAGCCCCAGCATTTT.

This rearrangement joins TRBV29-1 to TRBJ1-1; D is unresolved. The V gene lost 4 bases and the J gene lost 1 base, with 13 bases spanning the gap. Germline assignment: CDR1 SQVTM and CDR2 ANQGSEA. The CDR3 has 14 residues. This chain's CDR3 is CSVVIRHQNTEAFF. In DNA form, the CDR3 reads TGCAGCGTTGTCATTCGACACCAGAACACTGAAGCTTTCTTT.

V is TRBV30 and J is TRBJ1-5; maybe TRBD1 (6 bases). CDR1 is GTSNPN, CDR2 SVGIG, per germline (reference sequence). Trimming took off 2 bases at V and 0 bases at J, with 17 bases between the two ends. This CDR3 region has 17 residues. CDR3 in amino acids: CAWSPKAGALSNQPQHF. The DNA for the CDR3 is TGTGCCTGGAGTCCAAAGGCGGGGGCCCTTAGCAATCAGCCCCAGCATTTT.

This sequence joins TRBV10-3 and TRBJ1-2, with TRBD1 matching 9 bases. Germline trimming cut 4 bases from V and 7 bases from J; bases unmatched to any gene: 10. The CDR3 sequence is 15 residues long. Germline values: CDR1 ENHRY, CDR2 SYGVKD. DNA for the CDR3: TGTGCCATCAGTGGACAGGGGACAGGGCTTTTTGGCTACACCTTC. The encoded protein is CAISGQGTGLFGYTF.

The J gene is TRBJ1-3, the V gene TRBV11-2; D might be TRBD1 (5 bases). In germline, CDR1 is SGHAT, CDR2 FQNNGV. V lost 5 bases, J lost 0 bases, and 11 bases lay in between. This CDR3 region has 15 residues. The CDR3 is CASSRDSTSGNTIYF. CDR3 coding DNA: TGTGCCAGCAGCCGAGACAGCACCTCTGGAAACACCATATATTTT.

The CDR3 sequence: CAVVRERVTGELFF. The CDR3 DNA sequence: TGTGCTGTGGTGCGGGAGCGGGTGACCGGGGAGCTGTTTTTT. The rearrangement joins TRBV6-1 to TRBJ2-2; the match to TRBD2 covers 7 bases. The CDR3 runs 14 residues. Germline lookup yields CDR1 MNHNS and CDR2 SASEGT.

V and J are TRBV7-3 and TRBJ2-5, with D perhaps matching TRBD2 (5 bases). V was shortened by 5 bases and J by 5 bases, with 12 bases between the two germline ends. This CDR3 is built from 13 residues. The V gene's germline CDR1 is SGHTA and CDR2 FQGTGA. The CDR3 nucleotides are TGTGCCAGCAGCCCCGGAAGAGGGGAGACCCAGTACTTC. Its protein product is CASSPGRGETQYF. The full variable domain, completed using reference TRBV7-3 and TRBJ2-5, is GAGVSQTPSNKVTEKGKYVELRCDPISGHTALYWYRQSLGQGPEFLIYFQGTGAADDSGLPNDRFFAVRPEGSVSTLKIQRTERGDSAVYLCASSPGRGETQYFGPGTRLLVL.

This sequence joins TRBV11-2 and TRBJ2-3; D possibly corresponds to TRBD1 (6 bases). Germline V gene sequence: CDR1 SGHAT, CDR2 FQNNGV. The ends were cut back, 5 bases at V and 0 bases at J, with 18 bases in the middle. The CDR3 sequence is 17 residues long. The CDR3 DNA follows: TGTGCCAGCAGCGCCTCTCCCACAGGGTTTAGCACAGATACGCAGTATTTT. Its protein is CASSASPTGFSTDTQYF.

V is TRBV5-6 and J is TRBJ1-2; the match to TRBD1 covers 8 bases. The V gene's germline CDR1 is SGHDT and CDR2 YYEEEE. The CDR3 extends over 13 amino acids. Trimming cost V 2 bases and J 6 bases; bases outside gene matches: 3. CDR3 sequence: CASSFGQGNGYTF. DNA of the CDR3: TGTGCCAGCAGCTTCGGACAGGGTAATGGCTACACCTTC.

This clone has only a few counts. The J gene is TRBJ1-5, the V gene TRBV29-1, with D unresolved. CDR3 length: 8 residues. CDR1 is SQVTM and CDR2 is ANQGSEA in the germline V gene. Trimming cost V 4 bases and J 11 bases, with 3 bases left between them. The CDR3 protein is CSVVTQHF. The CDR3, as DNA: TGCAGCGTTGTAACCCAGCATTTT.

The V and J genes are TRBV7-9 and TRBJ1-2; D not resolved. The V gene lost 1 base and the J gene lost 1 base, with 13 bases spanning the gap. Germline V gene sequence: CDR1 SEHNR, CDR2 FQNEAQ (reference sequence). CDR3 size: 16 residues. The CDR3 region has the DNA TGTGCCAGCAGCTTAGTGGCGGGGATAAATAACTATGGCTACACCTTC. Its protein product is CASSLVAGINNYGYTF.

This clone showed up just once. The chain uses TRBV2 and TRBJ2-1, with D tentatively TRBD2 (6 bases). The CDR3 has 15 amino acids. V was trimmed by 6 bases and J by 6 bases, leaving 18 bases between them. Germline lookup yields CDR1 SNHLY and CDR2 FYNNEI. In DNA, the CDR3 is TGTGCCAGCAGCATCCGGGACTCCGGGCTCAATGAGCAGTTCTTC. Amino acid sequence: CASSIRDSGLNEQFF.